A selection of T cell receptor beta chains follows, all from one sample in a study of cytomegalovirus exposure and HLA in healthy donors. Libraries were prepared by immunoSEQ multiplex PCR; TCRdb keeps only in-frame clonotypes and omits some of them. In total, the table holds more than 100,000 clones. Sequenced: PBMCs. The receptor source for this set is a man aged 35-49 years in good health and CMV-seronegative. The CDR3 runs from the conserved cysteine through the conserved F or W. Fields, in order: CDR3 protein, J gene, V gene, clone size. The size of a clone is reported for some rows only, either as once, few or many, or as a class for expanded clones.

CASSVDIAGGPVDTQYF,TRBJ2-3,TRBV9,-
CASSTSSGPYYTGELFF,TRBJ2-2,TRBV18,-
CASSVEGQSSYNEQFF,TRBJ2-1,TRBV9,medium-sized
CASSPLGSGANVLTF,TRBJ2-6,TRBV28,-
CASSPGGNEKLFF,TRBJ1-4,TRBV18,-
CSVERGVQETQYF,TRBJ2-5,TRBV29-1,-
CASSWGTGNQPQHF,TRBJ1-5,TRBV5-1,-
CASSKVRLRTSGGEYNEQFF,TRBJ2-1,TRBV21-1,-
CASSLGDREPGANVLTF,TRBJ2-6,TRBV7-9,-
CASRITTNTEAFF,TRBJ1-1,TRBV6-1,-
CASSFSTGELFF,TRBJ2-2,TRBV11-3,-
CASSARGIDSPLHF,TRBJ1-6,TRBV5-1,-
CASSLRWDRGHNEQFF,TRBJ2-1,TRBV7-2,-
CASSQPRNMNTEAFF,TRBJ1-1,TRBV6-6,-
CASSKGTAREKLFF,TRBJ1-4,TRBV5-4,-
CASSRDRVSTEAFF,TRBJ1-1,TRBV2,-
CASSWGGTGRSTEAFF,TRBJ1-1,TRBV5-6,-
CASSLSGGTIYF,TRBJ1-3,TRBV7-8,-
CATSRGASGELFF,TRBJ2-2,TRBV15,-
CASDTDRGYQPQHF,TRBJ1-5,TRBV6-5,-
CASSVEGGYHNEQFF,TRBJ2-1,TRBV9,-
CASSPPGTGGKDEQYF,TRBJ2-7,TRBV18,-
CASSEERGAGFLTDTQYF,TRBJ2-3,TRBV6-1,-
CASSSQGMVDEQFF,TRBJ2-1,TRBV11-3,-
CSVSSGSKYEQYF,TRBJ2-7,TRBV29-1,-
CASSFGTGSYEQYF,TRBJ2-7,TRBV27,-
CASSWGTKQNSYEQYF,TRBJ2-7,TRBV5-1,-
CSVGQGGNQPQHF,TRBJ1-5,TRBV29-1,-
CASSNPLGAGAHLLNEQFF,TRBJ2-1,TRBV11-2,-
CASSSRTGSSSTSPLHF,TRBJ1-6,TRBV7-2,-
CASSLDSSRGNTIYF,TRBJ1-3,TRBV2,-
CASSRGGQGQDTQYF,TRBJ2-3,TRBV5-1,-
CASGPGRTSNQPQHF,TRBJ1-5,TRBV2,-
CASSFGTSGRAPNTGELFF,TRBJ2-2,TRBV7-9,-
CASSRNRDQFF,TRBJ2-1,TRBV5-5,-
CASSQGRTGGRNEQFF,TRBJ2-1,TRBV4-3,-
CASSLDSNSPLHF,TRBJ1-6,TRBV7-8,-
CASSEEKGTSVTQYF,TRBJ2-3,TRBV6-1,-
CAIAWGRNQETQYF,TRBJ2-5,TRBV10-3,-
CASSYSREGPEFYF,TRBJ1-3,TRBV28,-
CASSTPGQGIYGYTF,TRBJ1-2,TRBV6-1,-
CASSNLESSYEQYF,TRBJ2-7,TRBV10-2,-
CASGEFPGLAGGRGYEQYF,-,TRBV27,-
CASRGGGFYEQYF,TRBJ2-7,TRBV6-1,-
CASSPASRGASPLHF,TRBJ1-6,TRBV7-8,-
CASSLVGGKSNYGYTF,TRBJ1-2,TRBV7-2,-
CASSLLEGYEQYF,TRBJ2-7,TRBV14,-
CASSRDRTSYEQYF,TRBJ2-7,TRBV7-2,-
CASSSPGGADQEAFF,TRBJ1-1,TRBV5-6,-
CAISESQAASGRTSSYEQYF,TRBJ2-7,TRBV10-3,-
CASSYSQTGFGEQFF,TRBJ2-1,TRBV5-1,-
CASSPSGETQYF,TRBJ2-5,TRBV18,-
CASSVGISGVGEETQYF,TRBJ2-5,TRBV9,-